The 22 T cell receptor beta chains given below trace back to one sample, sequenced in a study of cytomegalovirus exposure and HLA in healthy donors. Sequenced by immunoSEQ multiplex PCR; TCRdb stores in-frame clones only, minus some. Of some 110,000 clones in the sample, around 88% were seen once. The sample comprised PBMCs. These receptor sequences come from a man in his late teens or twenties in good health and CMV-seronegative.

The chain uses TRBV5-5 and TRBJ1-5; 9 bases align to TRBD1. V trimming: 1 base; J trimming: 3 bases; junction bases outside the gene matches: 5. The germline V gene encodes CDR1 SGHKS and CDR2 YYEKEE (reference sequence). The CDR3 has 16 amino acids. The CDR3 protein is CASSLTGGDTNQPQHF. Written as DNA, the CDR3 is TGTGCCAGCAGCTTGACAGGGGGCGATACCAATCAGCCCCAGCATTTT.

The V and J genes are TRBV11-2 and TRBJ2-2; 11 bases match TRBD2. Germline V gives CDR1 SGHAT, CDR2 FQNNGV. The CDR3 extends over 14 amino acids. V lost 5 bases, J lost 8 bases, and 4 bases stayed unmatched. CDR3 sequence reads: CASSPLAGAGELFF. The DNA for the CDR3 is TGTGCCAGCAGCCCACTAGCGGGGGCGGGGGAGCTGTTTTTT.

The chain couples TRBV11-2 to TRBJ2-5; D may be TRBD2 (6 bases). Trimming took off 5 bases at V and 4 bases at J, with 14 bases between the two ends. CDR1 is SGHAT and CDR2 is FQNNGV in the germline V gene. This CDR3 is built from 14 residues. As DNA, the CDR3 is TGTGCCAGCAGCGTTTGGGGGGTGGGAGAGACCCAGTACTTC. It translates to CASSVWGVGETQYF.

This chain connects TRBV25-1 to TRBJ1-2; TRBD1 aligns across 9 bases. CDR1 MGHDK and CDR2 SYGVNS come from the germline V gene. J lost 4 bases, V lost 5 bases, and 2 bases had no gene match. The CDR3 is made up of 13 amino acids. The DNA for the CDR3 is TGTGCCAGCAGTCCACAGGGGGCCTATGGCTACACCTTC. Translation: CASSPQGAYGYTF.

The chain employs TRBV6-6 and TRBJ2-5, with unresolved D. Deletions cut 4 bases from V and 5 bases from J, with 8 bases between. This CDR3 has 12 residues. CDR1 is MNHNY, CDR2 SVGAGI, per germline (reference sequence). In DNA form, the CDR3 reads TGTGCCAGCAGTTCCCCGGTGGAGACCCAGTACTTC. Protein: CASSSPVETQYF.

This chain connects TRBV9 to TRBJ2-1, with D uncertain. The CDR3 extends over 11 amino acids. Looked up from germline, CDR1 is SGDLS and CDR2 is YYNGEE. V lost 2 bases, J lost 7 bases, and 4 bases lay in between. The CDR3 loop reads CASSVANEQFF. In DNA form, the CDR3 reads TGTGCCAGCAGCGTTGCGAATGAGCAGTTCTTC.

This chain joins TRBV7-9 and TRBJ2-2, with 8 nucleotides matching TRBD2. CDR1 is SEHNR, CDR2 FQNEAQ, per germline (reference sequence). The CDR3 loop spans 17 amino acids. V lost 0 bases to trimming and J lost 6 bases; unmatched junction nucleotides: 9. In nucleotides, the CDR3 is TGTGCCAGCAGCTTAGCCTCCGGGACTAGGGCTTCCGGGGAGCTGTTTTTT. Its translation is CASSLASGTRASGELFF.

The gene calls are TRBV5-5 and TRBJ2-2; 9 bases match TRBD1. Germline CDR1 is SGHKS and CDR2 is YYEKEE (reference sequence). Trimming at V came to 4 bases and at J to 4 bases, leaving 5 bases not matched to a gene. The CDR3 is 15 residues long. CDR3 nucleotide sequence: TGTGCCAGCAGCCGGGGACAGGGCCCCACCGGGGAGCTGTTTTTT. Its protein is CASSRGQGPTGELFF.

The chain joins TRBV18 to TRBJ1-2; 7 bases fit TRBD1. V dropped 3 bases and J dropped 3; count of bases not matched to a gene: 4. The CDR3 spans 14 residues. Per germline, CDR1 KGHSH and CDR2 LQKENI. This CDR3 is CASSPQGTDYGYTF. The CDR3 region has the DNA TGTGCCAGCTCACCCCAAGGGACAGACTATGGCTACACCTTC. The full variable domain, completed using reference TRBV18 and TRBJ1-2, is NAGVMQNPRHLVRRRGQEARLRCSPMKGHSHVYWYRQLPEEGLKFMVYLQKENIIDESGMPKERFSAEFPKEGPSILRIQQVVRGDSAAYFCASSPQGTDYGYTFGSGTRLTVV.

V usage is TRBV6-1 and J usage is TRBJ2-4; a possible D gene is TRBD2 (5 bases). The germline CDR1 and CDR2 sequences are MNHNS and SASEGT. Trimming stripped 6 bases from V and 13 bases from J, with 13 bases between. CDR3 size: 11 residues. The CDR3 loop reads CASSAGLTQYF. The CDR3 DNA is TGTGCCAGCAGCGCAGGACTGACGCAGTACTTC.

This chain joins TRBV6-5 and TRBJ2-7, with 8 bases lining up with TRBD2. Germline V gives CDR1 MNHEY, CDR2 SVGAGI. Germline trimming cut 4 bases from V and 3 bases from J; bases unmatched to any gene: 8. CDR3 size: 15 residues. The CDR3 reads CASSSRGTSFYEQYF. The DNA of the CDR3 is TGTGCCAGCAGTTCCCGAGGGACTAGTTTCTACGAGCAGTACTTC.

The CDR3 loop is CASSTGRGAYEQYF. The DNA of the CDR3 is TGTGCCAGCAGCACCGGCCGCGGCGCCTACGAGCAGTACTTC. The chain employs TRBV7-2 and TRBJ2-7; D unresolved. The CDR3 has 14 amino acids. The germline V and J ends were trimmed by 5 bases and 2 bases, with 13 bases remaining between them. CDR1 is SGHTA, CDR2 FQGNSA, per germline.

J is TRBJ2-1 and V is TRBV4-1; D uncertain. The germline CDR1 and CDR2 sequences are MGHRA and YSYEKL. V was trimmed by 4 bases and J by 0 bases, leaving 10 bases between them. CDR3 length equals 15 residues. The DNA for the CDR3 is TGCGCCAGCAGCCTGGGCGTGGGCTCCTACAATGAGCAGTTCTTC. This codes for CASSLGVGSYNEQFF.

The genes are TRBV7-2 and TRBJ2-3; D unresolved. The germline V gene has CDR1 SGHTA and CDR2 FQGNSA. The V end lost 5 bases, the J end lost 2 bases, and 11 bases lay between the germline ends. There are 14 residues in the CDR3. The CDR3 region is CASSPRGPTDTQYF. As DNA, the CDR3 is TGTGCCAGCAGCCCCCGAGGTCCCACAGATACGCAGTATTTT.

The chain employs TRBV9 and TRBJ2-3; 8 nucleotides agree with TRBD2. The germline V gene has CDR1 SGDLS and CDR2 YYNGEE. Trimming at V came to 3 bases and at J to 2 bases, leaving 5 bases not matched to a gene. The CDR3 covers 15 residues. The CDR3 protein is CASSGREGSTDTQYF. The CDR3 coding sequence is TGTGCCAGCAGCGGTCGGGAGGGATCCACAGATACGCAGTATTTT.

J is TRBJ1-5 and V is TRBV6-1; no reliable D call. Germline-derived CDR1 and CDR2 are MNHNS and SASEGT. The CDR3 has 14 amino acids. V lost 6 bases and J 7 bases, leaving 16 bases between the germline ends. The CDR3 DNA is TGTGCCAGCAGCCTCACCGGCGGGGTCCAGCCCCAGCATTTT. This encodes CASSLTGGVQPQHF.

The rearrangement joins TRBV6-1 to TRBJ2-7; TRBD2 might be the D (5 bases). The ends were cut back, 3 bases at V and 3 bases at J, with 21 bases in the middle. The CDR3 is 17 amino acids. From germline, CDR1 is MNHNS and CDR2 SASEGT. The CDR3 is CASSEGRPPTRDYEQYF. In nucleotides, the CDR3 is TGTGCCAGCAGTGAGGGGAGACCACCAACTCGAGACTACGAGCAGTACTTC.

This clone was observed once. Here the CDR3 reads CASSWYIGGYEQYF. DNA of the CDR3: TGTGCCAGCAGCTGGTACATAGGGGGCTACGAGCAGTACTTC. The V gene is TRBV5-4, the J gene TRBJ2-7; D may be TRBD1 (6 bases). Germline CDR1 SGHNT, CDR2 YYREEE (reference sequence). CDR3 length equals 14 residues. V dropped 3 bases and J dropped 3 bases, with 13 bases sitting between them.

The V and J genes are TRBV4-1 and TRBJ1-2; D remains ambiguous. Germline V gene sequence: CDR1 MGHRA, CDR2 YSYEKL. Trimming cost V 1 base and J 6 bases, with 9 bases left between them. CDR3 length equals 13 residues. This chain's CDR3 is CASSQALRDGYTF. CDR3 coding DNA: TGCGCCAGCAGCCAAGCCCTGAGGGATGGCTACACCTTC.

V and J are TRBV11-3 and TRBJ2-1, with 7 bases fitting TRBD1. CDR3 length equals 17 residues. Trimming at V came to 4 bases and at J to 0 bases, leaving 9 bases not matched to a gene. Germline assignment: CDR1 SGHNT and CDR2 YENEEA. The CDR3 DNA follows: TGTGCCAGCAGCTCATACACAGGGGAAAGCTCCTACAATGAGCAGTTCTTC. Encoded protein: CASSSYTGESSYNEQFF.

V is TRBV5-8 and J is TRBJ1-3; TRBD1 aligns across 11 bases. The ends lost 4 bases at V and 8 bases at J; junction bases unmatched: 5. The CDR3 is 14 residues long. The germline V gene has CDR1 SGHTS and CDR2 YDEGEE. The CDR3 is CASSLGQGADTIYF. The DNA of the CDR3 is TGTGCCAGCAGCCTAGGACAGGGGGCAGACACCATATATTTT.

The chain employs TRBV30 and TRBJ1-5, with D hard to call. Germline loops: CDR1 GTSNPN, CDR2 SVGIG (reference sequence). Trimming stripped 1 base from V and 3 bases from J, with 7 bases between. The CDR3 runs to 13 residues. The CDR3 bases are TGTGCCTGGAGTGGAGGGAACAATCAGCCCCAGCATTTT. Its protein product is CAWSGGNNQPQHF.